These T cell receptor beta chains were read from a single sample in a study of cytomegalovirus exposure and HLA in healthy donors. The table came from immunoSEQ multiplex PCR; TCRdb's copy has only in-frame clones and leaves some out. The sample consists of around 170,000 clones, 75% to 85% of them appearing once. Specimen: PBMCs. The receptors derive from a young man in good health and CMV-seronegative. The CDR3 runs from the conserved cysteine through the conserved F or W. D genes are given only for firm matches. Part of the rows lack a size; the others show once, few, many or a class for expanded clones.

D gene,clone size,J gene,V gene,CDR3 protein,CDR3 DNA
-,-,TRBJ2-2,TRBV9,CASSAPGRAGWNTGELFF,TGTGCCAGCAGCGCCCCGGGAAGGGCGGGATGGAACACCGGGGAGCTGTTTTTT
-,-,TRBJ1-2,TRBV2,CASSEVPRGSGGYTF,TGTGCCAGCAGTGAAGTGCCCAGGGGATCGGGTGGCTACACCTTC
-,-,TRBJ2-1,TRBV4-1,CASSHTSSYNEQFF,TGCGCCAGCAGCCACACTAGCTCCTACAATGAGCAGTTCTTC
TRBD2,-,TRBJ2-7,TRBV2,CASKSSGRAHEQYF,TGTGCCAGCAAGTCGAGCGGGAGGGCTCACGAGCAGTACTTC
-,-,TRBJ1-5,TRBV9,CASSVEGHQNQPQHF,TGTGCCAGCAGCGTAGAGGGACATCAAAATCAGCCCCAGCATTTT
-,-,TRBJ1-6,TRBV27,CASSFSGSSPLHF,TGTGCCAGCAGTTTTAGCGGGAGTTCACCCCTCCACTTT
-,few,TRBJ1-2,TRBV4-1,CASSQADRTYGYTF,TGCGCCAGCAGCCAAGCCGACAGGACCTATGGCTACACCTTC
TRBD1,-,TRBJ1-2,TRBV9,CASSVTPGGQGIKDGYTF,TGTGCCAGCAGCGTCACTCCAGGGGGGCAGGGGATTAAGGATGGCTACACCTTC
TRBD2,-,TRBJ2-7,TRBV5-1,CASSFSDHIGGGEQYF,TGCGCCAGCAGCTTCTCCGACCACATAGGCGGGGGAGAGCAGTACTTC
TRBD1,-,TRBJ1-2,TRBV7-2,CASSLDRDSYNYGYTF,TGTGCCAGCAGCTTAGACCGGGACAGTTATAACTATGGCTACACCTTC
TRBD2,once,TRBJ2-1,TRBV10-2,CASSEGLATYEQFF,TGCGCCAGCAGTGAGGGACTAGCCACCTATGAGCAGTTCTTC
-,-,TRBJ2-2,TRBV21-1,CASSKDSPSCGYGTGELFF,TGTGCCAGCAGCAAAGACAGTCCTAGTTGCGGGTACGGCACCGGGGAGCTGTTTTTT
-,-,TRBJ2-1,TRBV28,CASHRDSRRNEQFF,TGTGCCAGTCACCGGGACTCCCGCCGAAATGAGCAGTTCTTC
-,once,TRBJ2-7,TRBV6-5,CASSEASAGQYF,TGTGCCAGCAGTGAAGCTAGCGCCGGGCAGTACTTC
-,-,TRBJ2-7,TRBV28,CASSSAGSTYEQYF,TGTGCCAGCAGTTCTGCCGGGTCAACCTACGAGCAGTACTTC
TRBD1,once,TRBJ1-2,TRBV6-5,CASYPTGVYHGYTF,TGTGCCAGCTATCCCACAGGGGTATATCATGGCTACACCTTC
-,few,TRBJ2-1,TRBV28,CASSLENSYNEQFF,TGTGCCAGCAGTTTAGAAAACAGCTACAATGAGCAGTTCTTC
-,-,TRBJ1-2,TRBV6-5,CASSYLFEDGYTF,TGTGCCAGCAGTTACCTATTCGAGGATGGCTACACCTTC
-,once,TRBJ2-5,TRBV14,CASSQLRPVQAQETQYF,TGTGCCAGCAGCCAATTAAGGCCGGTACAGGCCCAAGAGACCCAGTACTTC
TRBD1,few,TRBJ2-3,TRBV5-1,CASSRGQGAEDTQYF,TGCGCCAGCAGCAGGGGACAGGGGGCAGAGGATACGCAGTATTTT
-,few,TRBJ1-2,TRBV5-6,CASSLRVLSYGYTF,TGTGCCAGCAGCTTGCGAGTTCTGAGCTATGGCTACACCTTC
-,-,TRBJ2-7,TRBV27,CASSTPGQGVGEQYF,TGTGCCAGCAGTACTCCGGGACAAGGGGTAGGCGAGCAGTACTTC
-,once,TRBJ2-2,TRBV27,CASSFPAGKTAPGELFF,TGTGCCAGCAGTTTCCCGGCCGGGAAAACCGCCCCCGGGGAGCTGTTTTTT
-,-,TRBJ1-1,TRBV7-9,CASSLEQRNTEAFF,TGTGCCAGCAGCTTAGAACAGAGGAACACTGAAGCTTTCTTT
-,-,TRBJ2-7,TRBV7-9,CASSQLNYEQYF,TGTGCCAGCAGCCAACTTAACTACGAGCAGTACTTC
TRBD2,-,TRBJ2-1,TRBV9,CASSGLAGGYNEQFF,TGTGCCAGCAGCGGTCTAGCGGGGGGTTACAATGAGCAGTTCTTC
TRBD2,few,TRBJ2-5,TRBV27,CASTALAAGRTQYF,TGTGCCAGCACCGCACTAGCGGCGGGGAGGACCCAGTACTTC
-,few,TRBJ2-7,TRBV7-9,CASSQPGLTYEQYF,TGTGCCAGCAGCCAACCGGGACTTACATACGAGCAGTACTTC
-,-,TRBJ1-6,TRBV28,CASRDLGGFSYNSPLHF,TGTGCCAGCAGGGACCTTGGGGGCTTCTCCTATAATTCACCCCTCCACTTT